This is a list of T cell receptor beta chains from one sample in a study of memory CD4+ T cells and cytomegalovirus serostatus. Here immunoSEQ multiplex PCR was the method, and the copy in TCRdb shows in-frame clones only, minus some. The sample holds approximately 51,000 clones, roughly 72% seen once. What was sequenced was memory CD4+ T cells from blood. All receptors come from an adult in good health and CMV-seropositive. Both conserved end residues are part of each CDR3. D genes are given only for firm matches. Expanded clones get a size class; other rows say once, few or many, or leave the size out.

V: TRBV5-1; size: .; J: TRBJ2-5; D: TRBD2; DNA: TGCGCCAGCAGCTTGGCCCCCTCGGATAGCGGGGGGGCCTGGGAGACCCAGTACTTC; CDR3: CASSLAPSDSGGAWETQYF
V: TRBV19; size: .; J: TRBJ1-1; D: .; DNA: TGTGCCAGTAGTATTCAGGGACTGGGGGAAGCTTTCTTT; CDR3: CASSIQGLGEAFF
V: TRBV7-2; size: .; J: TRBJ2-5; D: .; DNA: TGTGCCAGCAGCCCTAGGTGGGAGACCCAGTACTTC; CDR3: CASSPRWETQYF
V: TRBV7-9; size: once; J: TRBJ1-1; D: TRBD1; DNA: TGTGCCAGCGACGACAGGGGACGAACCACTGAAGCTTTCTTT; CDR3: CASDDRGRTTEAFF
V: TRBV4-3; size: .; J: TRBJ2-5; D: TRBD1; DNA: TGCGCCAGCAGCCAAGATCGGGACAGGGAGACCCAGTACTTC; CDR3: CASSQDRDRETQYF
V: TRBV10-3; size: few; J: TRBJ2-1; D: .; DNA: TGTGCCATCAGCCCCTCGAAAACAGGGTATTCCTACAATGAGCAGTTCTTC; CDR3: CAISPSKTGYSYNEQFF
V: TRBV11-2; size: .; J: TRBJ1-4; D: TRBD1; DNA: TGTGCCAGCACCAAAACAGGGGGCTCAGGTGAAAAACTGTTTTTT; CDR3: CASTKTGGSGEKLFF
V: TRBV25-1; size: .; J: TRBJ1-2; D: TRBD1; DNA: TGTGCCAGCAGTCCACAGGGGGCTGGTGGCTACACCTTC; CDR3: CASSPQGAGGYTF
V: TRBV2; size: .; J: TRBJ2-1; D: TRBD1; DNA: TGTGCCAGCAGTCCGGACAGGGGAGGCTCCTACAATGAGCAGTTCTTC; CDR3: CASSPDRGGSYNEQFF
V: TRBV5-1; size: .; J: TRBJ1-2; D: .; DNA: TGCGCCAGCAGCTTGGATCCCATTGTAAGAGGGGACACCTTC; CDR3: CASSLDPIVRGDTF
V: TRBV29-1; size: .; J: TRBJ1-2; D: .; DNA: TGCAGCGTTGAAGCACGACAGGATTCCTATGGCTACGCCTTC; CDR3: CSVEARQDSYGYAF
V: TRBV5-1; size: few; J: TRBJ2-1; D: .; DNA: TGCGCCAGCAGCTGGAGTTTTGAGGAGCAGTTCTTC; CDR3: CASSWSFEEQFF
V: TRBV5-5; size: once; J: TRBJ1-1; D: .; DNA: TGTGCCAGCACCCAGAGCAGGGGTAATGCTGAAGCTTTCTTT; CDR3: CASTQSRGNAEAFF
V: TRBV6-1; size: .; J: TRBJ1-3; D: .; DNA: TGTGCCAGCAGCCCCGAAAGTGTGCTCGGGAACACCATATATTTT; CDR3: CASSPESVLGNTIYF
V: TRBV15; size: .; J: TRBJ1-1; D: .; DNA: TGTGCCACCAGCAGATTTACGGGTGGGGGCGAAGCTTTCTTT; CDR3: CATSRFTGGGEAFF
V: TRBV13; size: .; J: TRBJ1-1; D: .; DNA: TGTGCCAGCAGCTCCCCCAGGGGTCCGACTGAAGCTTTCTTT; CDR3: CASSSPRGPTEAFF
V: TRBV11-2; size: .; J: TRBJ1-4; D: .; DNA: TGTGCCAGCAGCTTAGATCATGGGGACGCCAATATGTTTTTT; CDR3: CASSLDHGDANMFF
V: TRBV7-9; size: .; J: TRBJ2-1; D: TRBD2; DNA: TGTGCCAGCAGCTTCTCAAGCGGGGGTTACAATGAGCAGTTCTTC; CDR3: CASSFSSGGYNEQFF
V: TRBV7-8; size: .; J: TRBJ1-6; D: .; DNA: TGTGCCAGCAGCTTGATCGATTCACCCCTCCACTTT; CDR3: CASSLIDSPLHF
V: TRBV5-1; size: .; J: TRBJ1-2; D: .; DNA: TGCGCCAGCAGCTTGGAACAGGGACGTATCGGCTACACCTTC; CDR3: CASSLEQGRIGYTF
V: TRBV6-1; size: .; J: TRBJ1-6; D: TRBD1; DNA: TGTGCCAGCAGCGACTGGGGGACAGGGGAGTCACCCCTCCACTTT; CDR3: CASSDWGTGESPLHF
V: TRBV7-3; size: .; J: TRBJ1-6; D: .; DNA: TGTGCCAGCAGCTTAGGACAAGGATCACCCCTCCACTTT; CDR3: CASSLGQGSPLHF
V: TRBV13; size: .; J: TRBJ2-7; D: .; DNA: TGTGCCAGCAGCTTTGGGAGGCTCTACGAGCAGTACTTC; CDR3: CASSFGRLYEQYF
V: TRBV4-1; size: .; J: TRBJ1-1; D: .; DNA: TGCGCCAGCAGCCAAGACTGGGTCAGTCGGGAGGCTTTCTTT; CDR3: CASSQDWVSREAFF
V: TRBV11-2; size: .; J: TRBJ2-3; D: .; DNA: TGTGCCAGCAGCTTACAAGCCGGGACTCATAGCACAGATACGCAGTATTTT; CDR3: CASSLQAGTHSTDTQYF
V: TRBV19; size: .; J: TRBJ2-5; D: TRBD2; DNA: TGTGCCAGTAGTACCGGACTAGCGCAAGAGACCCAGTACTTC; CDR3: CASSTGLAQETQYF
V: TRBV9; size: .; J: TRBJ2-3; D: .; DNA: TGTGCCAGCACCCCTGGAGGGGGAGATACGCAGTATTTT; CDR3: CASTPGGGDTQYF
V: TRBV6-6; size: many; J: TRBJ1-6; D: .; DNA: TGTGCCAGCAATGGCGGGGGAACGAATTCACCCCTCCACTTT; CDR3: CASNGGGTNSPLHF
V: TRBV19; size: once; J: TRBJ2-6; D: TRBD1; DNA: TGTGCCAGTAGCCAGGGGGTCTCTGGGGCCAACGTCCTGACTTTC; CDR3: CASSQGVSGANVLTF
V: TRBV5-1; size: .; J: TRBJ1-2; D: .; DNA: TGCGCCAGCAGCTTGGGGACTGATCTCTTTCTCTATGGCTACACCTTC; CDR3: CASSLGTDLFLYGYTF
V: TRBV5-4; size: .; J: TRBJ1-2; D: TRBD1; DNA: TGTGCCAGCAGCTACTATCAGGGGGCGGACTATGGCTACACCTTC; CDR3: CASSYYQGADYGYTF
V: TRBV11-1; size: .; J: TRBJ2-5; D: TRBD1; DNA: TGTGCCAGCAGCCGTTCGACAGGGGGAGAGACCCAGTACTTC; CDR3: CASSRSTGGETQYF
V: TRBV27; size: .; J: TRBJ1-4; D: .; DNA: TGTGCCAGCAGTTTGCCCGGTGGTTTTGAAAAACTGTTTTTT; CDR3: CASSLPGGFEKLFF
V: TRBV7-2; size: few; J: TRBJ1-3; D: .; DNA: TGTGCCAGCTCAAGGTCCTGGGGCGAGAACACCATATATTTT; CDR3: CASSRSWGENTIYF
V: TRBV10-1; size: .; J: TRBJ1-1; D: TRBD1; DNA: TGCGCCAGCGCCGGACAGGGGGCGTTTACTGAAGCTTTCTTT; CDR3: CASAGQGAFTEAFF
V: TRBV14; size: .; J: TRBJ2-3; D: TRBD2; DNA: TGTGCCAGCAGCCAAGCAGAGCGGGGGGGGGCAGATACGCAGTATTTT; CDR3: CASSQAERGGADTQYF
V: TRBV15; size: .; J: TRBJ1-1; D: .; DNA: TGTGCCACCAGCAGGGGGGGGCGCGCCAGGGGCATGGGTGAAGCTTTCTTT; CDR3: CATSRGGRARGMGEAFF
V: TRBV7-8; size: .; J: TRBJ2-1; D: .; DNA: TGTGCCAGCAGCTTAGCGCGGAGTCACAATGAGCAGTTCTTC; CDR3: CASSLARSHNEQFF
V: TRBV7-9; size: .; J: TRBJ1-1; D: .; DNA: TGTGCCAGCAGGGTCAGGCATTCGGACACTGAAGCTTTCTTT; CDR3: CASRVRHSDTEAFF
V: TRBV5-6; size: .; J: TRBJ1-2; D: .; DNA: TGTGCCAGCAGCCCAGGAGTGTATGGCTACACCTTC; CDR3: CASSPGVYGYTF
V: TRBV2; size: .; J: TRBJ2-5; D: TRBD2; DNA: TGTGCCAGCAGGGGGGTAGCGGGGGAAGGAGAGACCCAGTACTTC; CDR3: CASRGVAGEGETQYF
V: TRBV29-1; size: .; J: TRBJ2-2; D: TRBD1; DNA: TGCAGCGTGCCGGGACAGCTGACCGGGGAGCTGTTTTTT; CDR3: CSVPGQLTGELFF
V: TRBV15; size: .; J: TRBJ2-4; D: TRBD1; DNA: TGTGCCACCAGCAGGGACAGGCAAAACATTCAGTACTTC; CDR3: CATSRDRQNIQYF
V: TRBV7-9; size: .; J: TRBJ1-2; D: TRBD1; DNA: TGTGCCAGCAGCCAATCTACAGGGGTCTATGGCTACACCTTC; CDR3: CASSQSTGVYGYTF
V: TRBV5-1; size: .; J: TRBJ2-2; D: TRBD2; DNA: TGCGCCAGCAGCTGGACTAGCGGCGATAACACCGGGGAGCTGTTTTTT; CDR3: CASSWTSGDNTGELFF
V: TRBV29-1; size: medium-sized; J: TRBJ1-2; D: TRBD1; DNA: TGCAGCGCCGCCGGACAGGCTGAGAATGGCTACACCTTC; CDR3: CSAAGQAENGYTF
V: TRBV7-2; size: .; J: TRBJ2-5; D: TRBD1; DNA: TGTGCCAGCAGCTTGGACAGGCTGGAGACCCAGTACTTC; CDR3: CASSLDRLETQYF
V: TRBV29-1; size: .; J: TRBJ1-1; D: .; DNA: TGCAGCGTTGGAGAACTATCGAACACTGAAGCTTTCTTT; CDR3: CSVGELSNTEAFF
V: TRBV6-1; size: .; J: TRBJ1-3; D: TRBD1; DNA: TGTGCCAGCAGTGTGGACAGGGCTGGAAACACCATATATTTT; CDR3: CASSVDRAGNTIYF
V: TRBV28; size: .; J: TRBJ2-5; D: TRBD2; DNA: TGTGCCAGCAGGACTAGCGGGGATCTCGAGACCCAGTACTTC; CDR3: CASRTSGDLETQYF
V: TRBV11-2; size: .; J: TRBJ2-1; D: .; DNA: TGTGCCAGCAGCTTAGATCGGGCCTACAATGAGCAGTTCTTC; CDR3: CASSLDRAYNEQFF
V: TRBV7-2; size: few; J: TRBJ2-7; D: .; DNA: TGTGCCAGCAGCTTAGTAGGACAGACCTACGAGCAGTACTTC; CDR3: CASSLVGQTYEQYF
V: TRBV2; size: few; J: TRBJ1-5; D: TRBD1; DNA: TGTGCCAGCAGTCGGGACAGTACGGATCAGCCCCAGCATTTT; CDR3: CASSRDSTDQPQHF
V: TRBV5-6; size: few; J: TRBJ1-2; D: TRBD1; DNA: TGTGCCAGCAGCCCCGGGACAGGGGGCCGCGGCTACACCTTC; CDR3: CASSPGTGGRGYTF
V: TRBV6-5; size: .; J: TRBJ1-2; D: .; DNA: TGTGCCAGCAGTTACGGGGGTATCTATGGCTACACCTTC; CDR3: CASSYGGIYGYTF
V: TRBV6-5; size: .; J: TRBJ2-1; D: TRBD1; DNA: TGTGCCAGCACCGAAACAGGGGCTCCTGACAATGAGCAGTTCTTC; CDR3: CASTETGAPDNEQFF
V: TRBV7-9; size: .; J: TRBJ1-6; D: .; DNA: TGTGCCAGCAGCAACCCTACAGGTTCTAATTCACCCCTCCACTTT; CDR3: CASSNPTGSNSPLHF
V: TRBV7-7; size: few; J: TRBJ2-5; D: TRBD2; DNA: TGTGCTAGCAGCTTAGAGGCTAGCGGGGGGGCCGGGCAAGAGACCCAGTACTTC; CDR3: CASSLEASGGAGQETQYF
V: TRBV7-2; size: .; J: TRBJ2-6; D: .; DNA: TGTGCCAGCAGCTTAGGTCCAACTGGGGCCAACGTCCTGACTTTC; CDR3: CASSLGPTGANVLTF
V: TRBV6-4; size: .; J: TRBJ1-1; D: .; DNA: TGTGCCAGCAGTGACAGGGACGTAAACACTGAAGCTTTCTTT; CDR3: CASSDRDVNTEAFF